This TCR beta chain was documented in a study of blood T cell repertoires in COVID-19. Overall study: Samples came from the United States, Italy and Spain, spanning acute and convalescent COVID-19.

In the original analysis: From reference gene primer amplification, estimates of nucleated cell counts were derived. Assay used: immunoSEQ multiplex PCR; TCRdb lists only in-frame clones, some missing. V and J calls plus clone size are reproduced from that table; the DNA served to infer D and trimming. The sample yields under 250,000 clones, about 87% seen once. The Seattle site enrolled patients during active infection and followed them longitudinally. This clone was seen just once. Per germline, CDR1 SGHRS and CDR2 YFSETQ. Trimming cost V 2 bases and J 2 bases, with 14 bases left between them. The CDR3 has 16 amino acids.

The chain joins TRBV5-1 to TRBJ2-1; the D gene is possibly TRBD2 (5 bases). Sample: peripheral blood. The receptor was isolated from a man aged 25 to 40 with COVID-19, enrolled during active disease. The CDR3 reads CASSLERIGPYNEQFF. CDR3 bases: TGCGCCAGCAGCTTAGAGCGGATAGGGCCCTACAATGAGCAGTTCTTC.